This T cell receptor beta chain is drawn from a study of blood T cell repertoires in COVID-19. The germline V gene has CDR1 MDHEN and CDR2 SYDVKM. V shed 2 bases and J shed 2 bases, with 4 bases lying between them. There are 13 residues in the CDR3. Here immunoSEQ multiplex PCR was the method, and the copy in TCRdb shows in-frame clones only, minus some. In the table there are 35,000 to 50,000 clones, around 85% of which are singletons. The clonotype originates from a human donor with acute or convalescent COVID-19. The donor label of this sample is uncertain. This chain links TRBV28 with TRBJ2-1; D gene unclear. The sequenced material came from peripheral blood. CDR3 DNA sequence: TGTGCCAGCAGTTTAGAGGCCTACAATGAGCAGTTCTTC. It encodes CASSLEAYNEQFF.